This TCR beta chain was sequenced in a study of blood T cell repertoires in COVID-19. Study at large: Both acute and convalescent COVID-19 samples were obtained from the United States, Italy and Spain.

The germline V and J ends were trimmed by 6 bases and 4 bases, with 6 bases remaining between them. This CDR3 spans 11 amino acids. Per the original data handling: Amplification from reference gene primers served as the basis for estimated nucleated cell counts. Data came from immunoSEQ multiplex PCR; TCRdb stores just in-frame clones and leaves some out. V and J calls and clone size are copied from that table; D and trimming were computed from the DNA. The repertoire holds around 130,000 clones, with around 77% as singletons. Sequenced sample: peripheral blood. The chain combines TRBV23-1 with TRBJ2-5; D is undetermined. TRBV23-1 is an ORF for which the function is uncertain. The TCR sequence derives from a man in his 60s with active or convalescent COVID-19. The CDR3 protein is CASRLLETQYF. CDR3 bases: TGCGCCAGCAGACTTCTAGAGACCCAGTACTTC.